This T cell receptor (beta chain) is from a study of persistence of HIV-infected CD4 T cells. Sequencing used immunoSEQ version 4 in survey mode. The data were produced by immunoSEQ multiplex PCR, yet TCRdb's version contains in-frame clones alone and is incomplete. Seen here are under 50,000 clones, approximately 90% observed once, and the top ten hold about 2%. The V end lost 1 base, the J end lost 5 bases, and 14 bases lay between the germline ends. CDR1 and CDR2 (germline): LGHNT, FRNRAP. This CDR3 spans 15 amino acids. Turning to this clone: Its antigen is currently unknown.

This nonspecific control used anti-CD3/anti-CD28 bead stimulation of CD4+ T cells. Sorting of responding CD4+ T cells relied on upregulated CD40 ligand together with CD69. Sequencing used CD4+ T cells sorted from PBMCs after approximately 19-hour stimulation, obtained from a patient who received antiretroviral therapy. This sequence joins TRBV12-5 and TRBJ1-1; D may be TRBD1 (5 bases). The sequence came from an adult man with HIV who was CMV-seropositive. In nucleotides, the CDR3 is TGTGCTAGTGGTTTGGACCAAATAGGGGTAACTGAAGCTTTCTTT. It specifies CASGLDQIGVTEAFF.